This T cell receptor beta chain appears in the sequencing data of a study of CD8 T cells in Susac syndrome. The multiple sclerosis controls were treatment-naive patients affected by stable or active relapsing-remitting disease. TEMRA cells were FACS-enriched, with CD8+ and CD4+ T cells isolated negatively. RNA in amounts of roughly 0.5 to 1 ug was reverse transcribed with random hexamers. The immunoSEQ assay covered 54 Vbeta and 13 Jbeta segments for CDR3. MiXCR was run by TCRdb on the immunoSEQ multiplex PCR reads, yielding one entry per CDR3 protein. The sample has approximately 180,000 distinct CDR3 sequences, approximately 96% seen once. This CDR3 is built from 10 residues. V was cut by 5 bases and J by 3 bases, with 1 base left in between.

The receptor was isolated from a human donor with multiple sclerosis. The sample consisted of CD4+ T cells from PBMCs. This sequence joins TRBV12-3 or TRBV12-4 and TRBJ2-5; D not certain. CDR3 amino acids: CASSKETQYF. The CDR3 DNA sequence: TGTGCCAGCAGTAAAGAGACCCAGTACTTC.